This T cell receptor (beta chain) emerged from a study of CD8 T cells in Susac syndrome (dated by TCRdb to about 2019). Regarding the complete study: Repertoire sequencing was used to test whether CD8+ T cell activation and differentiation in Susac syndrome was antigen driven. CD8+ T cell repertoire clonality was compared between around eleven healthy donors, some 14 Susac syndrome patients and approximately 15 multiple sclerosis patients. Results the study describes overall, beyond this receptor: The study acknowledged that relatively few individuals were included in the TCR sequencing and HLA analysis.

RNA was extracted with the RNeasy kit and about 0.45 to 1 ug was reverse transcribed using random hexamers. The immunoSEQ multiplex PCR assay, covering 54 Vbeta and 13 Jbeta segments, was used to amplify TCR beta CDR3 regions. PCR amplification bias was corrected by using a synthetic template baseline for primer optimization and computational correction. Per the original workflow: Reads were annotated to V, D and J genes per IMGT and analyzed with immunoSEQ Analyzer, keeping only productive sequences. Clonality was computed as one minus Shannon entropy normalized by log2 of the number of productive unique sequences. For each patient and control, public and private clones were evaluated among the 100 most prevalent clones. Clones were defined as Susac-specific when absent from the healthy and MS cohorts, from 1052 published viral clones and from other ImmuneACCESS disease sequences. TCRdb redid the processing of the public reads, applying fastp at Q25 and MiXCR, and retained in-frame beta chains. Duplicate CDR3 protein sequences are folded into a single record with the most common DNA and genes. TCRdb, not the authors, supplied the V and J calls. This sample holds approximately 120,000 distinct CDR3 sequences; about 92% were observed only once. The ten largest make up roughly 0.33% of the sample.

Inclusive of the bounding cysteine and phenylalanine, the CDR3 is 14 residues long. CDR3 DNA is the only sequence kept; it has 42 bases, read in frame from the first base. Per the germline V gene, MGHRA is the CDR1 and YSYEKL is the CDR2. V and J lose 0 bases and 4 bases, and a span of 9 bases separates them. Of note for this clonotype: Its antigen target is currently unknown. No much larger clonotype is one base removed from it; base qualities were not supplied.

Peripheral blood CD8+ and CD4+ T cells from healthy donors, Susac syndrome patients and multiple sclerosis patients were profiled using high-throughput TCR beta sequencing. Multiple sclerosis controls were treatment-naive patients with stable or active relapsing-remitting disease fulfilling revised McDonald criteria. Bulk CD8+ and CD4+ T cells were purified by magnetic negative isolation, whereas CD8+ TEMRA cells were enriched by FACS. Blood was drawn into EDTA tubes, processed within 24 hours, and PBMCs were isolated by density gradient centrifugation. PBMCs intended for TCR sequencing were frozen in liquid nitrogen and were later thawed in a 37 degrees C water bath. A purity of at least 90% was achieved for sorted or isolated CD4+, CD8+ and CD8+ TEMRA cells.

The sequence is built from TRBV4-1 and TRBJ1-1; the D segment cannot be called with confidence. Sequenced: CD8+ T cells from PBMCs. This clonotype was sampled from a human donor with multiple sclerosis. The DNA sequence reads TGCGCCAGCAGCCAAGAAAGGAGGATCACTGAAGCTTTCTTT. It translates as CASSQERRITEAFF.